The 6 T cell receptor beta chains given below trace back to one sample, sequenced in a study of blood T cell repertoires in COVID-19. Assay: immunoSEQ multiplex PCR; the TCRdb copy retains only in-frame clones and omits some. The sample has roughly 100,000 clones, more than 80% seen once; the top ten hold more than 13%. The specimen sequenced was peripheral blood. The receptors shown here come from a woman in her fifties or sixties with acute or convalescent COVID-19.

This sequence joins TRBV7-8 and TRBJ1-1; 10 bases align to TRBD1. The CDR3 sequence is 15 residues long. Unmatched junction bases numbered 6, after V lost 3 bases and J lost 5 bases. In germline, CDR1 is SGHVS, CDR2 FQNEAQ. For the CDR3, the DNA is TGTGCCAGCAGCTTTACCGGGACAGGGGAAACTGAAGCTTTCTTT. It specifies CASSFTGTGETEAFF.

By sample fraction, this clone is medium-sized. This chain connects TRBV2 to TRBJ1-2; weak D call: TRBD1 (5 bases). Trimming left V 3 bases short and J 8 bases short, with 10 bases between. Germline lookup yields CDR1 SNHLY and CDR2 FYNNEI. The CDR3 length is 12 residues. CDR3 sequence (DNA): TGTGCCAGCAGTGATCAGGGTCGAGGCTACACCTTC. The encoded protein is CASSDQGRGYTF.

The genes are TRBV5-4 and TRBJ2-2, with 8 bases that match TRBD2. CDR3 length: 16 residues. Germline V gene data show CDR1 as SGHNT and CDR2 as YYREEE (reference sequence). Germline trimming cut 4 bases from V and 6 bases from J; bases unmatched to any gene: 11. The CDR3 here is CASSPTGPGGPGELFF. CDR3 DNA: TGTGCCAGCAGCCCGACCGGTCCGGGGGGGCCCGGGGAGCTGTTTTTT. Full variable domain (rest looked up from reference TRBV5-4 and TRBJ2-2): ETGVTQSPTHLIKTRGQQVTLRCSSQSGHNTVSWYQQALGQGPQFIFQYYREEENGRGNFPPRFSGLQFPNYSSELNVNALELDDSALYLCASSPTGPGGPGELFFGEGSRLTVL.

V usage is TRBV28 and J usage is TRBJ1-3, with 7 bases identical to TRBD1. The CDR3 sequence is 14 residues long. The V segment lost 7 bases and the J segment 4 bases; nucleotides outside the gene matches: 7. Germline V lookup: CDR1 MDHEN, CDR2 SYDVKM. The CDR3 nucleotides read TGTGCCAGCATCCCGACAGGGATAGGAAACACCATATATTTT. Its translation: CASIPTGIGNTIYF.

This clone has only one observation. The J gene is TRBJ1-5, the V gene TRBV7-9, with 11 bases identical to TRBD1. V was clipped by 5 bases and J by 4 bases; unmatched bases: 4. CDR3 length: 15 residues. Looked up from germline, CDR1 is SEHNR and CDR2 is FQNEAQ (reference sequence). The CDR3 protein is CASSLDRGRNQPQHF. CDR3 DNA sequence: TGTGCCAGCAGCCTGGACAGGGGGCGTAATCAGCCCCAGCATTTT.

Details on this clone: Additional DNA sequences in this sample encode the identical CDR3. The CDR3 region is CASSPPSSYEQYF. The CDR3, as DNA: TGTGCCAGCTCACCACCTAGCTCCTACGAGCAGTACTTC. The V and J genes are TRBV18 and TRBJ2-7; D is unclear. V was shortened by 0 bases and J by 0 bases, with 3 bases between the two germline ends. This CDR3 has 13 residues. Germline V gene data show CDR1 as KGHSH and CDR2 as LQKENI.